A selection of T cell receptor beta chains follows, all from one sample in a study of T cells after yellow fever vaccination. TCRdb itself ran the 5' RACE reads through MiXCR, one entry per CDR3 protein. The profile shows about 580,000 distinct CDR3 sequences, around 17% of them singletons. Sequenced here: PBMCs, sampled 4 to 6 days after the first yellow fever vaccination. The receptor set was obtained from a man between 18 and 35 years old who received the YFV17D yellow fever vaccine. Each CDR3 is given with its conserved first and last residue. D genes are given only for firm matches. Only some rows state a clone size, as once, few, many or a class for expanded clones.

clone size	V gene	D gene	J gene	CDR3 DNA	CDR3 protein
-	TRBV6-2/TRBV6-3	-	TRBJ1-2	TGTGCCAGCAGCCTGGGCACCTTCGGCTACACCTTC	CASSLGTFGYTF
few	TRBV9	-	TRBJ2-3	TGTGCCAGCAGCGTAGGGGACGGGAGCACAGATACGCAGTATTTT	CASSVGDGSTDTQYF
-	TRBV12-3/TRBV12-4	TRBD1	TRBJ2-7	TGTGCCAGCAGTTTAGGTGGACAGGGTAACTACGAGCAGTACTTC	CASSLGGQGNYEQYF
few	TRBV20-1	-	TRBJ2-1	TGCAGTGCTAGAGGTGGGGCCCCCTACAATGAGCAGTTCTTC	CSARGGAPYNEQFF
-	TRBV18	TRBD1	TRBJ2-7	TGTGCCAGCTCACCACTGGACAGGGGGCGCGAGCAGTACTTC	CASSPLDRGREQYF
few	TRBV10-3	-	TRBJ2-3	TGTGCCACCAGTCGTTCAGATACGCAGTATTTT	CATSRSDTQYF
-	TRBV5-1	TRBD1	TRBJ2-3	TGCGCCAGCAGCACCGGACAGGGGGCGACCACAGATACGCAGTATTTT	CASSTGQGATTDTQYF
-	TRBV15	-	TRBJ2-7	TGTGCCACCAGCAGAGATGCAGGGGACTCCTACGAGCAGTACTTC	CATSRDAGDSYEQYF
-	TRBV9	-	TRBJ2-5	TGTGCCAGCAGCACGGGACTGGGCCCTCAAGAGACCCAGTACTTC	CASSTGLGPQETQYF
-	TRBV5-4	TRBD2	TRBJ2-1	TGTGCCAGCAGCCGGGGAGGGACTAGCGGCAATGAGCAGTTCTTC	CASSRGGTSGNEQFF
-	TRBV7-2	-	TRBJ2-3	TGTGCCAGCAGCTTAGCCCAGCGGGGCACAGATACGCAGTATTTT	CASSLAQRGTDTQYF
-	TRBV4-1	-	TRBJ2-1	TGCGCCAGCAGCCAAGAACCCCAATACAATGAGCAGTTCTTC	CASSQEPQYNEQFF
few	TRBV5-1	-	TRBJ1-1	TGCGCCAGCAGCTTTGGGGCGAACACTGAAGCTTTCTTT	CASSFGANTEAFF
few	TRBV11-2	-	TRBJ2-7	TGTGCCAGCGAACCCCAGGGCGAGCAGTACTTC	CASEPQGEQYF
few	TRBV5-1	-	TRBJ2-1	TGCGCCAGCAGACGAGACGTCGATGAGCAGTTCTTC	CASRRDVDEQFF